This T cell receptor beta chain appears in the sequencing data of a study of T cells expressing NK-cell markers. The CDR3 is 15 amino acids. Germline CDR1 and CDR2: SGHDT and YYEEEE. TCRdb reprocessed the 5' RACE reads, keeping one entry per CDR3 protein, no DNA. The listing contains fewer than 550,000 distinct CDR3 sequences. This sequence was found in a woman between 50 and 59 years old in good health. The sequenced material came from blood T cells: a sorted CD56 or NKG2C T cell subset, CD4+ or CD8+ T cells, or bulk PBMC T cells (not recorded which). This chain joins TRBV5-6 and TRBJ2-7; with no DNA, the TCRdb D assignment of TRBD2 cannot be verified. The CDR3 loop reads CASSLEEGTRYEQYF.